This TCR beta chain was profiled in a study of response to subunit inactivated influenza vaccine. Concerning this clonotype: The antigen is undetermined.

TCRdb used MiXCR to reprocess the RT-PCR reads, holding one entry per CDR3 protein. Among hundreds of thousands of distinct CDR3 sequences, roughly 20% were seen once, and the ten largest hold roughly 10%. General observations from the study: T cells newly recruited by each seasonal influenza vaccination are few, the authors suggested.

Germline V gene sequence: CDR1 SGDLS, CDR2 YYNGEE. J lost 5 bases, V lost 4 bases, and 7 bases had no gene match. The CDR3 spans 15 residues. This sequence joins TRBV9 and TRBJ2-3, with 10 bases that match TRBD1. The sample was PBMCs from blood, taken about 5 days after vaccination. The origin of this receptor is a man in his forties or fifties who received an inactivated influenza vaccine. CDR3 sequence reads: CASSSRQGAGDTQYF. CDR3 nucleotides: TGTGCCAGCAGCTCACGACAGGGGGCGGGAGATACGCAGTATTTT.